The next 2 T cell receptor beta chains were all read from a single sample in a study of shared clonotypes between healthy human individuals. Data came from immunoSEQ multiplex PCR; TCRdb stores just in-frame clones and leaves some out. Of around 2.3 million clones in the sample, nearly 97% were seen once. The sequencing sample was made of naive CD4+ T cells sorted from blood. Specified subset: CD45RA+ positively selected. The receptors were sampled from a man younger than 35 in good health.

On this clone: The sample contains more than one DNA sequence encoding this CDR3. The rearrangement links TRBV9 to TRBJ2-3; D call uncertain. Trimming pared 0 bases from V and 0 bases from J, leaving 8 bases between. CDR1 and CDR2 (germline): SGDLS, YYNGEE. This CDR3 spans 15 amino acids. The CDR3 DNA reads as TGTGCCAGCAGCGTAGCCGGAACTAGCACAGATACGCAGTATTTT. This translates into CASSVAGTSTDTQYF.

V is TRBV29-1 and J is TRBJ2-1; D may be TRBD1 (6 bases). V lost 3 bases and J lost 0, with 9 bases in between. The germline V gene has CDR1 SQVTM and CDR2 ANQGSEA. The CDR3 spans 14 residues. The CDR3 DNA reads TGCAGCGTTGAGCAGGGGTTCTCCTACAATGAGCAGTTCTTC. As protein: CSVEQGFSYNEQFF.